These 24 T cell receptor beta chains were sequenced from one sample in a study of T cell repertoires in cytomegalovirus infection. TCRdb itself ran the reads through MiXCR, one entry per CDR3 protein. The sample includes approximately 220,000 distinct CDR3 sequences, 30% to 45% of them seen just once. Their recognized antigens are unknown. This sample comprised CD8+ T cells from cultured PBMCs, obtained from culture after CMV antigen stimulation. The receptors derive from a human donor in good health (CMV status not recorded). Some clones in this sample may be carry-over from other donors' samples.

This rearrangement joins TRBV10-3 to TRBJ2-6; the match to TRBD1 covers 9 bases. The CDR3 covers 19 residues. The V and J ends lost 3 bases and 0 bases, in that order; junction bases with no gene match: 9. Germline V gene data show CDR1 as ENHRY and CDR2 as SYGVKD. The CDR3 protein is CAISDAFRDRASGANVLTF. As DNA, the CDR3 is TGTGCCATCAGTGACGCTTTCCGGGACAGGGCCTCTGGGGCCAACGTCCTGACTTTC.

This chain uses TRBV28 with TRBJ1-3; D is undetermined. The V end lost 4 bases, the J end lost 3 bases, and 13 bases lay between the germline ends. The CDR3 sequence is 15 residues long. Germline assignment: CDR1 MDHEN and CDR2 SYDVKM. CDR3 bases: TGTGCCAGCAGTTCGCAGGCCGAGGGTGGAAACACCATATATTTT. Its protein product is CASSSQAEGGNTIYF.

V and J are TRBV6-1 and TRBJ1-6; D remains ambiguous. CDR3 length: 14 residues. V lost 2 bases and J lost 6, with 8 bases in between. Per the germline V gene, CDR1 is MNHNS and CDR2 is SASEGT. CDR3 DNA: TGTGCCAGCAGTGAATTGCCAGTTAATTCACCCCTCCACTTT. Translating gives CASSELPVNSPLHF.

This clonotype was detected only a few times. This chain connects TRBV11-3 to TRBJ2-1; possible D gene TRBD1, 6 bases. The CDR3 is 15 amino acids. Between the trimmed V and J ends, which lost 7 bases and 5 bases, there was a span of 18 bases. Germline V CDR1 and CDR2: SGHNT, YENEEA. The CDR3: CASNSRQVVDNEQFF. CDR3 DNA sequence: TGTGCCAGCAACTCTCGACAGGTTGTCGACAATGAGCAGTTCTTC.

The chain couples TRBV12-3 or TRBV12-4 to TRBJ1-2, with a tentative D call TRBD1 (5 bases). CDR3 length: 12 residues. Trimming cost V 6 bases and J 10 bases, with 15 bases left between them. CDR3 region: CASRTVDSDYTF. Written as DNA, the CDR3 is TGTGCCAGCAGGACAGTAGACTCGGACTACACCTTC.

This chain connects TRBV28 to TRBJ2-1, with 9 bases matching TRBD2. Looked up from germline, CDR1 is MDHEN and CDR2 is SYDVKM. V shed 5 bases and J 12 bases; nucleotides not matched to a gene: 17. The length of the CDR3 is 16 residues. As DNA, the CDR3 is TGTGCCAGCAGTCCCACCGTCACTAGCGGGCGGGGAGGGCAGTTCTTC. It is translated as CASSPTVTSGRGGQFF.

The chain is built from TRBV7-6 and TRBJ2-3; no reliable D call. This CDR3 is built from 14 residues. The ends were cut back, 5 bases at V and 4 bases at J, with 13 bases in the middle. Germline loops: CDR1 SGHVS, CDR2 FNYEAQ. The CDR3 reads CASSPPLGPDTQYF. The CDR3 DNA reads TGTGCCAGCAGCCCCCCGCTAGGGCCAGATACGCAGTATTTT. Drawing the rest from reference TRBV7-6 and TRBJ2-3, the complete variable domain is GAGVSQSPRYKVTKRGQDVALRCDPISGHVSLYWYRQALGQGPEFLTYFNYEAQQDKSGLPNDRFSAERPEGSISTLTIQRTEQRDSAMYRCASSPPLGPDTQYFGPGTRLTVL.

This chain uses TRBV7-3 with TRBJ2-2; TRBD1 might be the D (5 bases). From germline, CDR1 is SGHTA and CDR2 FQGTGA. CDR3 size: 12 residues. Trimming pared 5 bases from V and 7 bases from J, leaving 8 bases between. CDR3 residues: CASSARGGELFF. DNA for the CDR3: TGTGCCAGCAGCGCAAGGGGCGGGGAGCTGTTTTTT. Using reference TRBV7-3 and TRBJ2-2 for the parts outside the CDR3, the full variable domain is GAGVSQTPSNKVTEKGKYVELRCDPISGHTALYWYRQSLGQGPEFLIYFQGTGAADDSGLPNDRFFAVRPEGSVSTLKIQRTERGDSAVYLCASSARGGELFFGEGSRLTVL.

This rearrangement joins TRBV4-1 to TRBJ2-1; D perhaps matches TRBD2 (5 bases). The CDR3 is 14 residues long. Germline V lookup: CDR1 MGHRA, CDR2 YSYEKL. V lost 1 base, J lost 3 bases, and 7 bases lay in between. CDR3 sequence (DNA): TGCGCCAGCAGCCAAGTAGCGAGCTACAATGAGCAGTTCTTC. Translating it yields CASSQVASYNEQFF.

The gene calls are TRBV7-4 and TRBJ2-7; D might be TRBD2 (5 bases). CDR1 SGHVT and CDR2 SQSDAQ come from the germline V gene. CDR3 length: 15 amino acids. The V end lost 4 bases, the J end lost 1 base, and 14 bases lay between the germline ends. For the CDR3, the DNA is TGTGCCAGCAGCTCCCCCGGGGTAAAGTCCTACGAGCAGTACTTC. Translation gives CASSSPGVKSYEQYF.

This clonotype has more than one count but fewer than ten. This sequence joins TRBV7-2 and TRBJ1-1; perhaps TRBD1 as D (5 bases). With 4 bases removed from V and 8 bases from J, the gap between germline ends came to 23 bases. The CDR3 covers 16 residues. Germline V gene lookup returns CDR1 SGHTA and CDR2 FQGNSA. The DNA for the CDR3 is TGTGCCAGCAGCTATAGGACGGTTCCGGGGACCTGGGAAGCTTTCTTT. It is translated as CASSYRTVPGTWEAFF.

The gene calls are TRBV7-8 and TRBJ1-3, with TRBD1 matching over 7 bases. Germline CDR1 reads SGHVS; CDR2 reads FQNEAQ. This CDR3 contains 17 residues. The J segment lost 0 bases and the V segment lost 5 bases, leaving 10 bases of the junction unmatched. The CDR3 DNA sequence: TGTGCCAGCAGCGAACACAGGGGATCCTACTCTGGAAACACCATATATTTT. As protein: CASSEHRGSYSGNTIYF.

The J gene is TRBJ2-1, the V gene TRBV5-4; D unclear. The CDR3 sequence is 13 residues long. V lost 3 bases to trimming and J lost 10 bases, with 14 bases between them. The germline gives CDR1 SGHNT, CDR2 YYREEE (reference sequence). CDR3 region: CASSSHPLEEQFF. CDR3 sequence (DNA): TGTGCCAGCAGCTCCCACCCATTGGAGGAGCAGTTCTTC.

At least ten counts were recorded for this clonotype. This chain links TRBV7-2 with TRBJ2-1; TRBD2 agrees at 9 bases. The CDR3 has 15 amino acids. CDR1 is SGHTA and CDR2 is FQGNSA in the germline V gene. Losses at the gene ends were 1 base for V and 7 bases for J; bases not matched to a gene: 5. CDR3 nucleotide sequence: TGTGCCAGCAGCTTAGGAGGACTAGCGAGAAATGAGCAGTTCTTC. Translated: CASSLGGLARNEQFF. Based on the CDR3 plus reference TRBV7-2 and TRBJ2-1, the full variable domain is GAGVSQSPSNKVTEKGKDVELRCDPISGHTALYWYRQSLGQGLEFLIYFQGNSAPDKSGLPSDRFSAERTGGSVSTLTIQRTQQEDSAVYLCASSLGGLARNEQFFGPGTRLTVL.

This clonotype was found once. The chain combines TRBV6-1 with TRBJ1-5; D ambiguous. Germline CDR1 is MNHNS and CDR2 is SASEGT. This CDR3 has 15 amino acids. The V end lost 2 bases, the J end lost 0 bases, and 8 bases lay between the germline ends. The CDR3 DNA is TGTGCCAGCAGTGAAAGGTGGTATAGCAATCAGCCCCAGCATTTT. The encoded protein is CASSERWYSNQPQHF.

The chain recombines TRBV14 with TRBJ2-7; D gene ambiguous. The germline CDR1 and CDR2 sequences are SGHDN and FVKESK. The CDR3 has 15 amino acids. V lost 1 base to trimming and J lost 6 bases, with 16 bases between them. The CDR3 DNA sequence: TGTGCCAGCAGCCAAGTCCACAACTCCGCCGGCGAGCAGTACTTC. Its protein is CASSQVHNSAGEQYF.

This clonotype was picked up a small number of times. The chain has TRBV28 and TRBJ2-3; 9 positions agree with TRBD1. CDR3 length: 16 residues. CDR1 MDHEN and CDR2 SYDVKM come from the germline V gene. J lost 0 bases, V lost 6 bases, and 7 bases had no gene match. In DNA form, the CDR3 reads TGTGCCAGCAGCCACAGGACAGGGGTCAGCACAGATACGCAGTATTTT. This sequence encodes CASSHRTGVSTDTQYF. Drawing the rest from reference TRBV28 and TRBJ2-3, the complete variable domain is DVKVTQSSRYLVKRTGEKVFLECVQDMDHENMFWYRQDPGLGLRLIYFSYDVKMKEKGDIPEGYSVSREKKERFSLILESASTNQTSMYLCASSHRTGVSTDTQYFGPGTRLTVL.

The gene calls are TRBV4-1 and TRBJ2-1; 8 positions agree with TRBD2. This CDR3 region has 16 residues. Germline V CDR1 and CDR2: MGHRA, YSYEKL. V dropped 1 base and J dropped 8; count of bases not matched to a gene: 10. The CDR3 DNA is TGCGCCAGCAGCCAAGTCAGCAGCGGGAGTATCGATGAGCAGTTCTTC. Translating gives CASSQVSSGSIDEQFF.

With respect to this clonotype: The junction differs from germline at one of its ends, possibly a read error. CDR3 loop: CASSLWQGPLNEPFF. The CDR3 DNA follows: TGTGCCAGCAGCTTATGGCAGGGACCACTCAATGAGCCGTTCTTC. The rearrangement links TRBV7-9 to TRBJ2-1, with D perhaps matching TRBD1 or TRBD2 (5 bases each). The CDR3 has 15 amino acids. Germline CDR1 is SEHNR and CDR2 is FQNEAQ (reference sequence).

The V and J genes are TRBV10-3 and TRBJ1-5, with a weak D call TRBD1 (5 bases). Germline loops: CDR1 ENHRY, CDR2 SYGVKD. The V end lost 3 bases, the J end lost 2 bases, and 8 bases lay between the germline ends. The CDR3 sequence is 14 residues long. The CDR3 region is CAISDRAGNQPQHF. CDR3 in DNA: TGTGCCATCAGTGACAGGGCGGGCAATCAGCCCCAGCATTTT.

This chain joins TRBV20-1 and TRBJ2-1; D is unresolved. The CDR3 is 16 residues long. V shed 3 bases and J shed 0 bases, with 15 bases lying between them. Germline CDR1 DFQATT, CDR2 SNEGSKA (reference sequence). CDR3 in amino acids: CSASPESEDSYNEQFF. The CDR3 DNA is TGCAGTGCTAGCCCCGAGAGCGAAGACTCCTACAATGAGCAGTTCTTC.

The gene calls are TRBV4-1 and TRBJ1-4, with D possibly being TRBD1 (5 bases). V shed 0 bases and J shed 6 bases, with 14 bases lying between them. This CDR3 has 16 residues. Germline loops: CDR1 MGHRA, CDR2 YSYEKL. CDR3 region: CASSQDVTGGHEKLFF. The DNA of the CDR3 is TGCGCCAGCAGCCAAGATGTGACCGGGGGTCATGAAAAACTGTTTTTT.

The rearrangement links TRBV7-4 to TRBJ2-7; D possibly corresponds to TRBD1 (6 bases). The V gene's germline CDR1 is SGHVT and CDR2 SQSDAQ. This CDR3 is built from 13 residues. V shed 6 bases and J shed 5 bases, with 14 bases lying between them. The DNA of the CDR3 is TGTGCCAGCAGTCAGGACAGTTTGGACGAGCAGTACTTC. It yields the protein CASSQDSLDEQYF. The whole variable domain, remainder taken from reference TRBV7-4 and TRBJ2-7, is GAGVSQSPRYKVAKRGRDVALRCDSISGHVTLYWYRQTLGQGSEVLTYSQSDAQRDKSGRPSGRFSAERPERSVSTLKIQRTEQGDSAVYLCASSQDSLDEQYFGPGTRLTVT.

The genes are TRBV27 and TRBJ1-5, with 7 nucleotides matching TRBD1. Germline CDR1 is MNHEY and CDR2 is SMNVEV (reference sequence). This CDR3 has 14 residues. With V trimmed by 6 bases and J by 3 bases, 5 bases remained unmatched. CDR3 sequence: CASSGTESNQPQHF. The CDR3 DNA is TGTGCCAGCAGCGGGACAGAGTCCAATCAGCCCCAGCATTTT.